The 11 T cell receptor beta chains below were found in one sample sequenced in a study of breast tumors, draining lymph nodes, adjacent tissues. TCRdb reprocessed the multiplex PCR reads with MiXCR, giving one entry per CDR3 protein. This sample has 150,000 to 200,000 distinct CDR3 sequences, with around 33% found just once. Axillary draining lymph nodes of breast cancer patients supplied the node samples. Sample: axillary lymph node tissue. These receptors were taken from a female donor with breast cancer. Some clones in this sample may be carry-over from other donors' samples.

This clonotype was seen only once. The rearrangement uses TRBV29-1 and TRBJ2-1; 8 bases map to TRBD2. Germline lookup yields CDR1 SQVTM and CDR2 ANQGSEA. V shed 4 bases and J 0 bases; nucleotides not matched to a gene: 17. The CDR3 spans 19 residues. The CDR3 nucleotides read TGCAGCGTTGTTTACTACTTAGGTGGGACTAGAGGCTCCTACAATGAGCAGTTCTTC. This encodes CSVVYYLGGTRGSYNEQFF.

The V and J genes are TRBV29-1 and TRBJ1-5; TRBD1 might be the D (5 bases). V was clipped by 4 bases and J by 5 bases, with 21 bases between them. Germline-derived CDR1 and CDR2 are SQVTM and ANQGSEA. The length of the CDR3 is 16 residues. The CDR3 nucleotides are TGCAGCGTTGTTTACTACTTAGGGGAGGGTTATCAGCCCCAGCATTTT. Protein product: CSVVYYLGEGYQPQHF.

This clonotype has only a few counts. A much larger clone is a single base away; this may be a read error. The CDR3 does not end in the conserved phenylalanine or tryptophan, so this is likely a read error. CDR3 DNA sequence: TGTGCCAGTAGTCACCTCCCGGGGACCATCAGTGGCTACACCCTC. This encodes CASSHLPGTISGYTL. The V call is TRBV19, the J call TRBJ1-2; a possible D gene is TRBD1 (5 bases). V was shortened by 5 bases and J by 7 bases, with 20 bases between the two germline ends. Per germline, CDR1 LNHDA and CDR2 SQIVND (reference sequence). There are 15 residues in the CDR3.

CDR3 amino acids: CARSGGAGYTF. The DNA for the CDR3 is TGTGCCAGGTCCGGTGGGGCAGGCTACACCTTC. This rearrangement joins TRBV14 to TRBJ1-2; tentative D call: TRBD1 (5 bases). V was trimmed by 9 bases and J by 8 bases, leaving 13 bases between them. CDR1 SGHDN and CDR2 FVKESK come from the germline V gene. The CDR3 extends over 11 amino acids.

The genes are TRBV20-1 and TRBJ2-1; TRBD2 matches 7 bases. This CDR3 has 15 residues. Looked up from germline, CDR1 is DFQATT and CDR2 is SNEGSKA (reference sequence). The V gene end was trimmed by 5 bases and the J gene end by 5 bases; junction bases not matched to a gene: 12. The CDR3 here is CSAHLGGGGNNEQFF. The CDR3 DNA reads TGCAGTGCTCACCTTGGGGGGGGGGGTAACAATGAGCAGTTCTTC.

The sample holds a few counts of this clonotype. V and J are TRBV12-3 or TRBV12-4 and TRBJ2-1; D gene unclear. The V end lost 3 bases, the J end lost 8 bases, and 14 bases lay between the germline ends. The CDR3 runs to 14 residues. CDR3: CASSLGLYGDEQFF. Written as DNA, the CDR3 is TGTGCCAGCAGTTTGGGGTTATACGGCGATGAGCAGTTCTTC.

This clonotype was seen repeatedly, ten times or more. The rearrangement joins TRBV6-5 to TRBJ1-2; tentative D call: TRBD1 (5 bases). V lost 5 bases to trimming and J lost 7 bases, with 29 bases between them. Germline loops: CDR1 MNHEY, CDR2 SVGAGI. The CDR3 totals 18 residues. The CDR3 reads CASSRNLGRGGGSIGYTF. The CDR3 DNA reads TGTGCCAGCAGTCGCAATCTGGGTCGCGGTGGGGGAAGCATTGGCTACACCTTC.

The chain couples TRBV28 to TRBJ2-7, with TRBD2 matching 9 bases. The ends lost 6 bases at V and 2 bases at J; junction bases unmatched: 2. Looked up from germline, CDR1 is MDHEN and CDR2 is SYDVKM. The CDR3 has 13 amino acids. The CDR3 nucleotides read TGTGCCAGCAGGACTAGCGGCCCCTACGAGCAGTACTTC. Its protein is CASRTSGPYEQYF.

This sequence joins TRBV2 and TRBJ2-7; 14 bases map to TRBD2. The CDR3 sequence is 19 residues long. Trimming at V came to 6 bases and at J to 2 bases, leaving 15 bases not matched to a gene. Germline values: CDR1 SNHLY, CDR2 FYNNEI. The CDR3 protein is CASSPDPGLAGARPYEQYF. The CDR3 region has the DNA TGTGCCAGCAGCCCAGACCCGGGACTAGCGGGAGCTCGACCCTACGAGCAGTACTTC.

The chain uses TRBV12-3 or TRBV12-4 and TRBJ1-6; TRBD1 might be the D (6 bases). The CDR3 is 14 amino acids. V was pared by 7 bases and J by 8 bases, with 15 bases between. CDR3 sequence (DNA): TGTGCCAGCACCTCCGGACAGAGAGATTCACCCCTCCACTTT. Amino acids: CASTSGQRDSPLHF.

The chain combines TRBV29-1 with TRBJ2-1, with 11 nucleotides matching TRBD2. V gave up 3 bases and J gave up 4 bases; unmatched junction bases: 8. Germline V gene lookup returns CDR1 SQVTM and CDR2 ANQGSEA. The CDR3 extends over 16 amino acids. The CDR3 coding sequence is TGCAGCGTTGAGGAGTATCTAGCGGGAGGTTACAATGAGCAGTTCTTC. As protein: CSVEEYLAGGYNEQFF.